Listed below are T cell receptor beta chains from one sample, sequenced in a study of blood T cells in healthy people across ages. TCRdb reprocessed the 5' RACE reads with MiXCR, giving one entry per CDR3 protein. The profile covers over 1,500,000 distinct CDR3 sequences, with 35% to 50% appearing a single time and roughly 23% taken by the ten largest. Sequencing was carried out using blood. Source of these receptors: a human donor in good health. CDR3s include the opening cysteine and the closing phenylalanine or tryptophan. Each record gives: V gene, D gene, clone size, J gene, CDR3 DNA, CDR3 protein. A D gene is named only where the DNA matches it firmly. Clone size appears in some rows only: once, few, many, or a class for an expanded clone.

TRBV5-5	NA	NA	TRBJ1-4	TGTGCCAGCAGCAACAACCCGGGACACCTTAATGAAAAACTGTTTTTT	CASSNNPGHLNEKLFF
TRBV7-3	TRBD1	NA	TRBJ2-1	TGTGCCAGCAGCTTCTCAGGGGGACGGGGGCAGTTCTTC	CASSFSGGRGQFF
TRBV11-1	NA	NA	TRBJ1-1	TGTGCCAGCAGCTTACGGTATCAGGGCCCCCGAACTGAAGCTTTCTTT	CASSLRYQGPRTEAFF
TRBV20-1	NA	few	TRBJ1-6	TGCAGTGCTGGTTTTCTTGGGGGTAGCTCCTATAATTCACCCCTCCACTTT	CSAGFLGGSSYNSPLHF
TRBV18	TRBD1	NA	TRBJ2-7	TGTGCCAGCTCACCGGTAGCGACCGGGACAGGGGGCCACGAGCAGTACTTC	CASSPVATGTGGHEQYF
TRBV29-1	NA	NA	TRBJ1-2	TGCAGCACCCGGACAGCCTACTACACCTTC	CSTRTAYYTF
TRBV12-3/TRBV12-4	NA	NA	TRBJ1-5	TGTGCCAGCAGTCTACACAGGGAGAGGGATCAGCCCCAGCATTTT	CASSLHRERDQPQHF
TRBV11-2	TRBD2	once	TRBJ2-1	TGTGCCAGCAGCCGCACTAGCGGGGGGTCCCCAATCTTCAATGAGCAGTTCTTC	CASSRTSGGSPIFNEQFF
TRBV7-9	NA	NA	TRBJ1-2	TGTGCCAGCAGCGAGGGGGGCGTAGGCGGCTACACCTTC	CASSEGGVGGYTF
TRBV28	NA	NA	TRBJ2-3	TGTGCCAGCAGTTTTGAGGTCGGAGGGGCAGATACGCAGTATTTT	CASSFEVGGADTQYF
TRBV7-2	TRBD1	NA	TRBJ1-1	TGTGCCAGCAGCTTAGTTCACAGGGGGAACACTGAAGCTTTCTTT	CASSLVHRGNTEAFF
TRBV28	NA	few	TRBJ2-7	TGTGCCAGCAGGGAGGGGCCTCTCGAAGAGCAGTACTTC	CASREGPLEEQYF
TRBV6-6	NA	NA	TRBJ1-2	TGTGCCAGCAGGGAAACAGATTACTATGGCTACACCTTC	CASRETDYYGYTF
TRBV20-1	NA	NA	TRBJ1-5	TGCAGTGCTAGAGGCGCCGGGGAGGGAAATCAGCCCCAGCATTTT	CSARGAGEGNQPQHF
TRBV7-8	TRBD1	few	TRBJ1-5	TGTGCCAGCAGCTTAGTAGCATGGCCAGGGGGTTCTAATCAGCCCCAGCATTTT	CASSLVAWPGGSNQPQHF
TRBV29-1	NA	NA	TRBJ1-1	TGCAGCGTTGAACAGCCGGGGTCCTACTCCGAAGCTTTCTTT	CSVEQPGSYSEAFF
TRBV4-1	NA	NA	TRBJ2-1	TGCGCCAGCAGCCAGGCCCTTGCTAGTATCGGTGAGCAGTTCTTC	CASSQALASIGEQFF
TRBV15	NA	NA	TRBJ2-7	TGTGCCACCAGCAGAGATAGTACAGGTGTAACCTACGAGCAGTACTTC	CATSRDSTGVTYEQYF
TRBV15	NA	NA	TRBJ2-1	TGTGCCACCAGCAGAGTAAGAGCCTCGGATGAGCAGTTCTTC	CATSRVRASDEQFF
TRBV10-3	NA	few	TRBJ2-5	TGTGCCATCCGTGGGGGGGCCTATCCCGCGACCCAGTACTTC	CAIRGGAYPATQYF
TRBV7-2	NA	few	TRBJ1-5	TGTGCCAGCAGCCATACACAGGGCCTTAACAATCAGCCCCAGCATTTT	CASSHTQGLNNQPQHF
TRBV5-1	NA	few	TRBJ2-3	TGCGCCAGCAGCCCATCAGAGGAGGACACAGATACGCAGTATTTT	CASSPSEEDTDTQYF
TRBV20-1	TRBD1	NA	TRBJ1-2	TGCAGTGCTAGGCGGCCGGAGGGGGCGTCTGATGGCTACACCTTC	CSARRPEGASDGYTF
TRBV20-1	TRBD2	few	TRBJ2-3	TGCAGTGCGGCTAGCGGGTCTTCTAGCACAGATACGCAGTATTTT	CSAASGSSSTDTQYF
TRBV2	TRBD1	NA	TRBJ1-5	TGTGCCAGCAGGGAGGACAGGAATCAGCCCCAGCATTTT	CASREDRNQPQHF
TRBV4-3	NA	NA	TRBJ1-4	TGCGCCAGCAGCCCCCGGGCGTTGGGGGGCAGTGAAAAACTGTTTTTT	CASSPRALGGSEKLFF
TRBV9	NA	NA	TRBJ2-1	TGTGCCAGCAGCGTAATATCCGACAGTTACAATGAGCAGTTCTTC	CASSVISDSYNEQFF
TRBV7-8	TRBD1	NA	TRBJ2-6	TGTGCCAGCAGCTTGGGCCGACAGGGGCTCTTTGTCGGGGCCAACGTCCTGACTTTC	CASSLGRQGLFVGANVLTF
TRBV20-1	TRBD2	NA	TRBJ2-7	TGCAGTGGCACTAGCGGGGGCTCCTACGAGCAGTACTTC	CSGTSGGSYEQYF
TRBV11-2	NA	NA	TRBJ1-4	TGTGCCAGCCGGATAGGCCCAACTAATGAAAAACTGTTTTTT	CASRIGPTNEKLFF
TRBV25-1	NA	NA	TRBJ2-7	TGTGCCAGCAGTGAACTTGGCAGGGGGGACTCCTACGAGCAGTACTTC	CASSELGRGDSYEQYF
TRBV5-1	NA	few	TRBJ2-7	TGCGCCAGCAGCTTGGAGATTCTCCCCTACGAGCAGTACTTC	CASSLEILPYEQYF
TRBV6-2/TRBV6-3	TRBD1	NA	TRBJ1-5	TGTGCCAGCAGCCGAACACAAAGGACAGGGGTTGGGCAGCCCCAGCATTTT	CASSRTQRTGVGQPQHF
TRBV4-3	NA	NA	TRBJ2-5	TGCGCCGGCAGCCAAGATTCGCGAGTCGGAGAGACCCAGTACTTC	CAGSQDSRVGETQYF
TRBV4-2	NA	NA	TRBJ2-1	TGTGCCAGCAGCCCACGATACTCCTACAATGAGCAGTTCTTC	CASSPRYSYNEQFF
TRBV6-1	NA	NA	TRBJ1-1	TGTGCCAGCAGGGGAGGACAGTCAAACACTGAAGCTTTCTTT	CASRGGQSNTEAFF
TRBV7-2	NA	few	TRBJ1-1	TGTGCCAGCAGCTTAAGTGGCCGGGCGAACACTGAAGCTTTCTTT	CASSLSGRANTEAFF
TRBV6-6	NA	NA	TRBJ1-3	TGTGCCAGCAGTTACGGGGAAGGATTTGCTGGAAACACCATATATTTT	CASSYGEGFAGNTIYF
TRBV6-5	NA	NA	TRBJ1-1	TGTGCCAGCAGTTACTCGATTGGCACTGAAGCTTTCTTT	CASSYSIGTEAFF
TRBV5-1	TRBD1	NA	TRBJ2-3	TGCGCCAGCAGCCTCCCTCCGGGACAGAGAACCAGCACAGATACGCAGTATTTT	CASSLPPGQRTSTDTQYF
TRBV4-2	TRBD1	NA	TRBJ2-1	TGTGCCAGCAGCCCCTGGGACAGGTACAATGAGCAGTTCTTC	CASSPWDRYNEQFF
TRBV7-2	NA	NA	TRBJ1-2	TGTGCCAGCAGCCTACTCCTTCCGAGGGGGACAAACTATGGCTACACCTTC	CASSLLLPRGTNYGYTF
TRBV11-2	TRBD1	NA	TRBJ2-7	TGTACCAGCAGCACCCTCCGGGGACAGGGATACTACGAGCAGTACTTC	CTSSTLRGQGYYEQYF
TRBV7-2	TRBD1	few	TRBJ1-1	TGTGCCAGCAGCTGGGGACAGGGTCTGGGTGAAGCTTTCTTT	CASSWGQGLGEAFF
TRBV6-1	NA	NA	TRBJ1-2	TGTGCCAGCAGTGAAGGGTTGTTGGGCCTCTATGGCTACACCTTC	CASSEGLLGLYGYTF
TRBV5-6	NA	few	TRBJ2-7	TGTGCCAGCAGCTTGGAGGGGGGGCGCCGCTACGAGCAGTACTTC	CASSLEGGRRYEQYF
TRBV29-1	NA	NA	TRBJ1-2	TGCAGCGCTGTGGCGGGGCCCCAGGTTGGCTACACCTTC	CSAVAGPQVGYTF
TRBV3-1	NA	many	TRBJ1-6	TGTGCCAGCAGCCACGGAGGGGACCCCTATAATTCACCCCTCCACTTT	CASSHGGDPYNSPLHF
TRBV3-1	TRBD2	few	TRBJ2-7	TGTGCCAGCAGCCAAGAGGGTTCTCGCGGGGGTTACGAGCAGTACTTC	CASSQEGSRGGYEQYF
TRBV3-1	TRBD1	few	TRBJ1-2	TGTGCCAGCAGCCCTCCCAGGGGGAGACACTATGGCTACACCTTC	CASSPPRGRHYGYTF
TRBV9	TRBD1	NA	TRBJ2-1	TGTGCCAGCAGCCATCCCGCCGGGACAGGGTTCGGGTTCTACAATGAGCAGTTCTTC	CASSHPAGTGFGFYNEQFF
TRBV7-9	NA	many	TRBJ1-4	TGTGCCAGCAGCTTATCTTCAGCAACTAATGAAAAACTGTTTTTT	CASSLSSATNEKLFF